This entry is about one T cell receptor (beta chain). The antigen remains undetermined. Depth targeted 1 in 200,000 to 1 in 1 million T cells, averaging approximately 9.9x coverage per clonotype. Method: immunoSEQ multiplex PCR; TCRdb's copy keeps in-frame clones and lacks some. The sample comprises just over 200,000 clones, just over 70% of which are singletons, and over 5.5% rests with the top ten. Germline V gene data show CDR1 as GTSNPN and CDR2 as SVGIG (reference sequence). V lost 2 bases and J lost 2, with 10 bases in between. This CDR3 spans 14 amino acids. These data are taken from a study of cytotoxic CD8 clonotypes in ibrutinib-treated CLL. Overall study: Samples had a mean of about 250,000 productive templates and around 89,000 productive rearrangements.

Regarding the study as a whole: Clonality correlated strongly with circulating CD8+ T cells and exceeded age-matched healthy donors at baseline. Clonality climbed at ibrutinib response, then dropped toward baseline at progression.

The V and J genes are TRBV30 and TRBJ2-1; D is ambiguous. The input for sequencing was PBMCs, taken after 12 months of ibrutinib treatment. This TCR was sampled from a human donor with chronic lymphocytic leukemia. The CDR3 DNA is TGTGCCTGGAGTCCCCCCTCGCCCTACAATGAGCAGTTCTTC. Encoded protein: CAWSPPSPYNEQFF.